The text below deals with one TCR beta chain. The data stem from a study of T cell changes during pregnancy in multiple sclerosis. Clones were read by immunoSEQ multiplex PCR, and TCRdb kept only the in-frame ones, dropping some. Of about 29,000 clones detected, roughly nine tenths appear once; the ten largest clones hold approximately 6%. J was trimmed by 3 bases and V by 6 bases; bases with no gene match: 11. The V gene's germline CDR1 is MDHEN and CDR2 SYDVKM. The CDR3 length is 15 residues. This TCR came from a female donor with multiple sclerosis, enrolled in a pregnancy study. Sequenced material: CD8+ T cells from peripheral blood mononuclear cells, taken before pregnancy. This sequence joins TRBV28 and TRBJ2-7, with 7 nucleotides matching TRBD1. CDR3 in amino acids: CASSPTGAPGYEQYF. The CDR3 bases are TGTGCCAGCAGCCCTACAGGGGCTCCTGGCTACGAGCAGTACTTC.